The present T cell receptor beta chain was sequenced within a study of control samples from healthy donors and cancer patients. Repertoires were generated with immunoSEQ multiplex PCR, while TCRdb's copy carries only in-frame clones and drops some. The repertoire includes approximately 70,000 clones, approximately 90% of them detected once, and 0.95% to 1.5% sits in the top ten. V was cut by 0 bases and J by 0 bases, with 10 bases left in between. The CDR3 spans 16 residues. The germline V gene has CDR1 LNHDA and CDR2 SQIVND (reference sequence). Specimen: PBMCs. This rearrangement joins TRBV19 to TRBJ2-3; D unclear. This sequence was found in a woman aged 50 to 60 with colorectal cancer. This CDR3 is CASSIEARASTDTQYF. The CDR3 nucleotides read TGTGCCAGTAGTATAGAAGCCCGTGCTAGCACAGATACGCAGTATTTT.